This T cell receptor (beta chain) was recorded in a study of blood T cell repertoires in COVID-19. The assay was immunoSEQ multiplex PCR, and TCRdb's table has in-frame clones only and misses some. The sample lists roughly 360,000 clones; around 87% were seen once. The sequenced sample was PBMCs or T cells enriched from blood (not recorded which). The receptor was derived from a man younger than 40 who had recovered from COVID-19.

CDR3 sequence reads: CASSLARSDTGELFF. CDR3 sequence (DNA): TGTGCCAGCAGCTTAGCGCGATCGGACACCGGGGAGCTGTTTTTT. The chain uses TRBV7-2 and TRBJ2-2; D ambiguous. The CDR3 runs 15 residues. The V end lost 0 bases, the J end lost 3 bases, and 8 bases lay between the germline ends. Germline V lookup: CDR1 SGHTA, CDR2 FQGNSA.